The 27 T cell receptor beta chains given below trace back to one sample, sequenced in a study of Ad26.COV2.S vaccination and SARS-CoV-2 variants. Treatment defined: about 20 received Ad26.COV2.S at low or high dose, single or two shots; about five received placebo; per-sample allocation not given. It was on day 63 after the first vaccine or placebo injection that samples were taken. Some clones are missing from TCRdb's copy, which holds only in-frame ones; the method was immunoSEQ multiplex PCR. The sample contains approximately 450,000 clones, over 75% of which appear only once. This specimen consisted of peripheral blood, obtained in a trial of Ad26.COV2.S vaccine versus placebo. The receptors originated from a person between 18 and 59 years old who received the Ad26.COV2.S COVID-19 vaccine or a placebo.

The chain joins TRBV5-1 to TRBJ2-3, with D uncertain. V lost 2 bases to trimming and J lost 6 bases, with 16 bases between them. Germline assignment: CDR1 SGHRS and CDR2 YFSETQ. This CDR3 is built from 15 residues. CDR3 sequence (DNA): TGCGCCAGCAGCTTTAGAGTTGGTTCATCCGATACGCAGTATTTT. Its translation is CASSFRVGSSDTQYF.

This chain uses TRBV7-3 with TRBJ2-3; 7 bases match TRBD1. V dropped 6 bases and J dropped 1; count of bases not matched to a gene: 7. CDR1 is SGHTA and CDR2 is FQGTGA in the germline V gene. The CDR3 has 15 amino acids. CDR3 region: CASSTGQEGTDTQYF. CDR3 bases: TGTGCCAGCAGTACAGGACAGGAAGGCACAGATACGCAGTATTTT.

This chain connects TRBV20-1 to TRBJ2-7; 10 nucleotides line up with TRBD2. The CDR3 is 15 residues long. With 3 bases clipped from V and 4 bases from J, the junction kept 9 bases outside the gene matches. The germline CDR1 and CDR2 sequences are DFQATT and SNEGSKA (reference sequence). DNA of the CDR3: TGCAGTGCTAGTGCTAGCGGGAGACTATTGTACGAGCAGTACTTC. Protein product: CSASASGRLLYEQYF.

The genes are TRBV25-1 and TRBJ2-5; tentative D call: TRBD2 (5 bases). The germline V gene has CDR1 MGHDK and CDR2 SYGVNS. V lost 3 bases, J lost 1 base, and 9 bases lay in between. The CDR3 runs to 14 residues. CDR3 loop: CASSEFLAQETQYF. The DNA for the CDR3 is TGTGCCAGCAGTGAGTTTCTAGCCCAAGAGACCCAGTACTTC.

CDR3 sequence reads: CASRKEWTAEGYTF. As DNA, the CDR3 is TGTGCCAGCAGAAAAGAGTGGACAGCTGAGGGCTACACCTTC. The rearrangement uses TRBV2 and TRBJ1-2, with D tentatively TRBD1 (6 bases). Deletions cut 6 bases from V and 8 bases from J, with 19 bases between. CDR1 is SNHLY, CDR2 FYNNEI, per germline. The CDR3 sequence is 14 residues long.

The rearrangement joins TRBV10-3 to TRBJ2-5; possibly TRBD1 or TRBD2 for D (6 bases each). Germline V gene data show CDR1 as ENHRY and CDR2 as SYGVKD. The CDR3 consists of 13 residues. The V end was cut by 6 bases, the J end by 5 bases, with 13 bases between. CDR3 amino acids: CAIRDLGGETQYF. In nucleotides, the CDR3 is TGTGCCATCAGGGACTTAGGGGGGGAGACCCAGTACTTC.

The gene calls are TRBV5-1 and TRBJ2-7; 9 nucleotides line up with TRBD1. CDR3 length: 18 amino acids. Germline V gene lookup returns CDR1 SGHRS and CDR2 YFSETQ. V lost 3 bases and J lost 0; bases outside the gene matches: 13. The CDR3 loop reads CASSSGTGLAGASYEQYF. DNA of the CDR3: TGCGCCAGCAGCTCCGGGACAGGGCTGGCGGGGGCCTCCTACGAGCAGTACTTC.

The rearrangement links TRBV7-9 to TRBJ2-3; D tentatively fits TRBD1 or TRBD2 (5 bases each). Trimming shortened V by 6 bases and J by 6 bases, and 22 bases separated the two germline ends. The CDR3 has 16 residues. In germline, CDR1 is SEHNR, CDR2 FQNEAQ (reference sequence). This CDR3 reads CASSYRGPRGRDTQYF. The CDR3 nucleotides are TGTGCCAGCAGTTATCGCGGGCCAAGGGGACGCGATACGCAGTATTTT.

This chain uses TRBV28 with TRBJ1-5; D remains unclear. V gave up 1 base and J gave up 2 bases, with 9 bases separating them. CDR3 length: 15 residues. Germline V lookup: CDR1 MDHEN, CDR2 SYDVKM. The CDR3 is CASSLSGFGNQPQHF. CDR3 nucleotides: TGTGCCAGCAGTTTATCCGGGTTCGGCAATCAGCCCCAGCATTTT.

This rearrangement joins TRBV27 to TRBJ2-3; TRBD2 matches at 7 bases. The CDR3 has 15 amino acids. Losses at the gene ends were 3 bases for V and 1 base for J; bases not matched to a gene: 4. Germline V gene sequence: CDR1 MNHEY, CDR2 SMNVEV (reference sequence). CDR3 residues: CASSFSGWGTDTQYF. CDR3 nucleotides: TGTGCCAGCAGTTTTAGCGGGTGGGGCACAGATACGCAGTATTTT.

This sequence joins TRBV10-2 and TRBJ1-2; 7 bases fit TRBD1. The CDR3 extends over 14 amino acids. CDR1 is WSHSY, CDR2 SAAADI, per germline. Germline trimming cut 2 bases from V and 0 bases from J; bases unmatched to any gene: 0. DNA for the CDR3: TGCGCCAGCAGTGAGACAGGGGCTAACTATGGCTACACCTTC. It specifies CASSETGANYGYTF.

This clone was found once. The chain uses TRBV27 and TRBJ2-5, with unresolved D. V lost 7 bases to trimming and J lost 5 bases, with 14 bases between them. The CDR3 totals 13 residues. The germline CDR1 and CDR2 sequences are MNHEY and SMNVEV (reference sequence). The CDR3 sequence: CASKGNARETQYF. CDR3 DNA: TGTGCCAGCAAAGGGAACGCCAGGGAGACCCAGTACTTC.

This chain connects TRBV7-2 to TRBJ2-1, with TRBD2 matching 9 bases. The CDR3 contains 16 residues. The V segment lost 6 bases and the J segment 7 bases; nucleotides outside the gene matches: 13. In germline, CDR1 is SGHTA, CDR2 FQGNSA. The CDR3 sequence is CASRPGGAGGVNEQFF. Here the CDR3 DNA reads TGTGCCAGCAGGCCAGGTGGGGCGGGAGGGGTGAATGAGCAGTTCTTC.

The gene calls are TRBV7-2 and TRBJ2-1, with a tentative D call TRBD2 (6 bases). V was pared by 3 bases and J by 0 bases, with 9 bases between. The germline V gene encodes CDR1 SGHTA and CDR2 FQGNSA. CDR3 size: 15 residues. In nucleotides, the CDR3 is TGTGCCAGCAGCTTGTTGCGGGGCTCCTACAATGAGCAGTTCTTC. Its protein product is CASSLLRGSYNEQFF.

V and J are TRBV7-9 and TRBJ2-1; 8 bases align to TRBD1. With 3 bases clipped from V and 5 bases from J, the junction kept 6 bases outside the gene matches. The CDR3 is 15 residues long. Germline V CDR1 and CDR2: SEHNR, FQNEAQ (reference sequence). The CDR3 nucleotides read TGTGCCAGCAGCTTTCGGACAGGGCTGGACAATGAGCAGTTCTTC. This sequence encodes CASSFRTGLDNEQFF.

This chain links TRBV29-1 with TRBJ2-3; 8 positions match TRBD1. Trimming removed 4 bases from V and 6 bases from J; junction bases left unmatched: 9. Germline V gives CDR1 SQVTM, CDR2 ANQGSEA. The CDR3 has 14 residues. The CDR3 region has the DNA TGCAGCGTTGTCCCCAGGGGGCGTGGGGATACGCAGTATTTT. This encodes CSVVPRGRGDTQYF.

The chain combines TRBV7-2 with TRBJ2-7, with D maybe TRBD2 (5 bases). The length of the CDR3 is 13 residues. The V end lost 6 bases, the J end lost 2 bases, and 11 bases lay between the germline ends. Germline CDR1 and CDR2: SGHTA and FQGNSA. The CDR3, as DNA: TGTGCCAGCAGTTCGACACTAGCCTACGAGCAGTACTTC. It yields the protein CASSSTLAYEQYF.

This clone was counted once. J is TRBJ2-3 and V is TRBV9; tentative D call: TRBD2 (6 bases). Germline CDR1 and CDR2: SGDLS and YYNGEE. Trimming left V 4 bases short and J 0 bases short, with 15 bases between. The CDR3 totals 16 residues. The CDR3 DNA reads TGTGCCAGCAGCCTGGAAGGCGGGACTAGCACAGATACGCAGTATTTT. This encodes CASSLEGGTSTDTQYF.

J is TRBJ1-2 and V is TRBV4-1, with 8 bases identical to TRBD1. CDR1 MGHRA and CDR2 YSYEKL come from the germline V gene. V was pared by 4 bases and J by 4 bases, with 8 bases of the junction left unmatched. This CDR3 has 15 amino acids. Written as DNA, the CDR3 is TGCGCCAGCAGCCCGGGACAGGCGAGAGTCTATGGCTACACCTTC. Translating gives CASSPGQARVYGYTF.

The chain couples TRBV5-1 to TRBJ1-1; D is possibly TRBD1 (5 bases). CDR3 size: 14 residues. Germline loops: CDR1 SGHRS, CDR2 YFSETQ. V was clipped by 6 bases and J by 0 bases, with 12 bases between them. The CDR3 DNA reads as TGCGCCAGCAAACAGGCACTGATGAACACTGAAGCTTTCTTT. Translation gives CASKQALMNTEAFF.

The chain links TRBV30 to TRBJ1-3; tentative D call: TRBD1 (5 bases). CDR3 length: 14 amino acids. Germline CDR1 GTSNPN, CDR2 SVGIG (reference sequence). Trimming took off 2 bases at V and 4 bases at J, with 12 bases between the two ends. For the CDR3, the DNA is TGTGCCTGGAGTAAGGGGATCGGAGGAAACACCATATATTTT. This codes for CAWSKGIGGNTIYF.

The V and J genes are TRBV21-1 and TRBJ2-3. TRBV21-1 is labeled a pseudogene. The CDR3 is made up of 15 amino acids. The CDR3 DNA reads as TGTGCCAGCAGCAAAGCCTGGGGGCGGGGAGATACGCAGTATTTT. This codes for CASSKAWGRGDTQYF.

V gene TRBV6-1 combines with J gene TRBJ2-1, with 14 bases fitting TRBD2. The CDR3 covers 17 residues. V was clipped by 3 bases and J by 2 bases; unmatched bases: 3. Per the germline V gene, CDR1 is MNHNS and CDR2 is SASEGT. For the CDR3, the DNA is TGTGCCAGCAGTGAGGGACTAGCGGGAGTAGCCTACAATGAGCAGTTCTTC. It codes for CASSEGLAGVAYNEQFF.

As concerns this clone: This CDR3 is also generated by other DNA sequences in the sample. The chain uses TRBV19 and TRBJ1-1, with D perhaps matching TRBD1 (5 bases). Deletions cut 3 bases from V and 3 bases from J, with 8 bases between. This CDR3 has 13 amino acids. Looked up from germline, CDR1 is LNHDA and CDR2 is SQIVND (reference sequence). Here the CDR3 DNA reads TGTGCCAGTAGTATCGACAGAGACACTGAAGCTTTCTTT. Protein: CASSIDRDTEAFF.

This clone has only one observation. The V call is TRBV29-1, the J call TRBJ1-2; no clear D gene. V lost 2 bases and J lost 4, with 8 bases in between. The CDR3 loop spans 12 amino acids. The V gene's germline CDR1 is SQVTM and CDR2 ANQGSEA. CDR3 sequence: CSVEKDGYGYTF. As DNA, the CDR3 is TGCAGCGTTGAAAAGGACGGCTATGGCTACACCTTC.

The chain combines TRBV25-1 with TRBJ2-1; possible D gene TRBD2, 5 bases. CDR3 size: 15 residues. V lost 2 bases and J lost 5, with 13 bases in between. Per germline, CDR1 MGHDK and CDR2 SYGVNS. CDR3 coding DNA: TGTGCCAGCAGTGAACGGGATTTGTATAACAATGAGCAGTTCTTC. Translated, it gives CASSERDLYNNEQFF.

The V call is TRBV6-4, the J call TRBJ2-7, with D perhaps matching TRBD2 (6 bases). The CDR3 loop spans 15 amino acids. Germline V lookup: CDR1 MRHNA, CDR2 SNTAGT. The V end lost 6 bases, the J end lost 2 bases, and 17 bases lay between the germline ends. Written as DNA, the CDR3 is TGTGCCAGCAGCCGCGACTTGGGGACTGCCTACGAGCAGTACTTC. It is translated as CASSRDLGTAYEQYF.